This TCR beta chain derives from a study of T cell repertoires in cytomegalovirus infection. At the level of the study: TCR beta signatures that were public indicated CMV infection and matching HLA type.

Note on this clonotype: Antigen specificity is unknown.

The study, taken as a whole, reports: It was HLA-C-restricted CMV-specific TCR beta clonotypes that dominated the response ex vivo. The study identified carriers of CMV plus the relevant HLA from cumulative public TCR beta family frequency.

Using its own MiXCR run on the reads, TCRdb lists one record per CDR3 protein. Of 300,000 or so distinct CDR3 sequences in the sample, roughly 24% were seen once. This receptor was obtained from a human donor in good health (CMV status not recorded). Some clones in this sample may be carry-over from other donors' samples. Material: PBMCs.

CDR3 protein: CASSFSGRAFF. The CDR3 coding sequence is TGTGCCAGCAGTTTTAGCGGGCGGGCTTTCTTT. The chain couples TRBV12-3 or TRBV12-4 to TRBJ1-1; D is ambiguous. This CDR3 region has 11 residues. Trimming took 3 bases from V and 11 from J, leaving 10 bases between them.